This TCR beta chain was identified in a study of neurological immune-mediated disorders. The CDR3 length is 23 residues. The V gene's germline CDR1 is SGHKS and CDR2 YYEKEE (reference sequence). Trimming removed 2 bases at V and 0 bases at J, with 32 bases between. For sorted libraries, the input was around 1 million CD4+ or CD8+ T cells. At least ten counts were recorded for this clonotype. Synthesis of cDNA used 5'RACE (with 10-nucleotide random UMIs). TCRdb re-derived calls from the 5' RACE reads in MiXCR, one entry per CDR3 protein. This table holds tens of thousands of distinct CDR3 sequences, approximately 5.2% found once.

The sample consisted of CD4+ T cells from blood. V and J are TRBV5-5 and TRBJ2-2; no clear D. The TCR originated in a woman between 45 and 60 years old in good health. The CDR3 loop reads CASSFSAVPSLLPSNANTGELFF. The CDR3 coding sequence is TGTGCCAGCAGCTTTTCCGCCGTTCCGAGCCTCCTTCCATCAAATGCGAACACCGGGGAGCTGTTTTTT. Variable domain in full (rest from reference TRBV5-5 and TRBJ2-2): DAGVTQSPTHLIKTRGQQVTLRCSPISGHKSVSWYQQVLGQGPQFIFQYYEKEERGRGNFPDRFSARQFPNYSSELNVNALLLGDSALYLCASSFSAVPSLLPSNANTGELFFGEGSRLTVL.